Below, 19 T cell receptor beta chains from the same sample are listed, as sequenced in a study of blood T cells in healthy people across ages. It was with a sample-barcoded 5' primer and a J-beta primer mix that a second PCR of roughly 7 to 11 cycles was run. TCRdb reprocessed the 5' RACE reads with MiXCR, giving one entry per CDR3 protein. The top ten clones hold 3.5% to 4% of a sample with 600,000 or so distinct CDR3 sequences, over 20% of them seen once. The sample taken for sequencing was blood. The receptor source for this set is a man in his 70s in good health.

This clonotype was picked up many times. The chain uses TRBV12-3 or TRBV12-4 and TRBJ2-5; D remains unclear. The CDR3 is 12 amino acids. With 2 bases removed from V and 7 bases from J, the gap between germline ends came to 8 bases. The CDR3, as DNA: TGTGCCAGCAGTTTACGGTTCGGGACCCAGTACTTC. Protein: CASSLRFGTQYF.

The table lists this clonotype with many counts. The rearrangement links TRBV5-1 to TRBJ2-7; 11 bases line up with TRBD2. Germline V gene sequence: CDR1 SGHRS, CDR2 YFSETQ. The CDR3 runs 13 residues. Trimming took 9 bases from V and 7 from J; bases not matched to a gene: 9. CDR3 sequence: CATSLAGVEEQYF. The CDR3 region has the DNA TGCGCCACCTCACTAGCGGGAGTTGAGGAGCAGTACTTC.

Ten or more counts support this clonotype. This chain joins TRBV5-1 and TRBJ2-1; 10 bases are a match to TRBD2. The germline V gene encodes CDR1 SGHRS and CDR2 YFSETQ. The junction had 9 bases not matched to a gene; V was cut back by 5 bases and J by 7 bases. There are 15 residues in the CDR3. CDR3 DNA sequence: TGCGCCAGCAGTGGTATAGCGGGAGGCAGTAATGAGCAGTTCTTC. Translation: CASSGIAGGSNEQFF.

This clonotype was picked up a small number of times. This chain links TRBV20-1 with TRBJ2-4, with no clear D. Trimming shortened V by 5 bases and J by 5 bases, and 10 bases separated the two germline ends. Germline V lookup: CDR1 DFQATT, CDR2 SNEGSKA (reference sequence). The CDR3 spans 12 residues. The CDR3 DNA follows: TGCAGTGCTGACTTTTCGGAAAACATTCAGTACTTC. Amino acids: CSADFSENIQYF.

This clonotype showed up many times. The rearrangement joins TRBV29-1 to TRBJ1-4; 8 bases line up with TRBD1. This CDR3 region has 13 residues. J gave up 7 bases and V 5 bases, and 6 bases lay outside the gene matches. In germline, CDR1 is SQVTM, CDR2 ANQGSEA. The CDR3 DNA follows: TGCAGCGTTCGGACAGGGTCGAGTGAAAAACTGTTTTTT. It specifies CSVRTGSSEKLFF. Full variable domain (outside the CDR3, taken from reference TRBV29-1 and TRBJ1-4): SAVISQKPSRDICQRGTSLTIQCQVDSQVTMMFWYRQQPGQSLTLIATANQGSEATYESGFVIDKFPISRPNLTFSTLTVSNMSPEDSSIYLCSVRTGSSEKLFFGSGTQLSVL.

The CDR3 region has the DNA TGCGCCAGCAGTGAGATACAGGTGGTAGCGGGATACAATGAGCAGTTCTTC. It is translated as CASSEIQVVAGYNEQFF. V is TRBV10-2 and J is TRBJ2-1; 8 bases are a match to TRBD2. The CDR3 contains 17 residues. The germline CDR1 and CDR2 sequences are WSHSY and SAAADI. After removal of 2 bases from V and 4 bases from J, the junction contained 10 bases not matched to a gene.

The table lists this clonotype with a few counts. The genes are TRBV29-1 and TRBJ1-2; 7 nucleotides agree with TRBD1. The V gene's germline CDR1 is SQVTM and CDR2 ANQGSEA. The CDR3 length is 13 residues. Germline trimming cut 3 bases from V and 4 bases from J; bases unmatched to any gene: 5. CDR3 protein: CSVEDRSRYGYTF. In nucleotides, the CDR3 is TGCAGCGTTGAGGACAGGTCGCGCTATGGCTACACCTTC.

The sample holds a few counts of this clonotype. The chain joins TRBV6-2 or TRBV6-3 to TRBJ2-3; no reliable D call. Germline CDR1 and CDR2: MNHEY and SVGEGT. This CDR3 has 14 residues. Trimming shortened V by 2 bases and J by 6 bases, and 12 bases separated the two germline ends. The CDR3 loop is CASSYGGSRDTQYF. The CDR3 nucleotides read TGTGCCAGCAGTTACGGCGGTTCTAGGGATACGCAGTATTTT.

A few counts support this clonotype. CDR3 protein: CASNRAGTDTQYF. In nucleotides, the CDR3 is TGTGCCAGCAACCGGGCCGGCACAGATACGCAGTATTTT. This chain uses TRBV14 with TRBJ2-3; D gene ambiguous. Trimming left V 7 bases short and J 1 base short, with 9 bases between. The length of the CDR3 is 13 residues. Germline V gene sequence: CDR1 SGHDN, CDR2 FVKESK.

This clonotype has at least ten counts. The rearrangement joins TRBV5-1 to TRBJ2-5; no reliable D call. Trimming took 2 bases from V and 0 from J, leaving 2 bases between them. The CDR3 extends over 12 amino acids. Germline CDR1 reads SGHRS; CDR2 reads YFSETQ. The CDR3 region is CASSFDQETQYF. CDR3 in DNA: TGCGCCAGCAGCTTTGACCAAGAGACCCAGTACTTC.

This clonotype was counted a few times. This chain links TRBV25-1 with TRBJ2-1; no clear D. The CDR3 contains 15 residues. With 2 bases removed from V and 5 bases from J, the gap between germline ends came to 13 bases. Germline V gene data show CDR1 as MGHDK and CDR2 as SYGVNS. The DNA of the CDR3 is TGTGCCAGCAGTGAACGAGGCGGAGTCCACAATGAGCAGTTCTTC. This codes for CASSERGGVHNEQFF. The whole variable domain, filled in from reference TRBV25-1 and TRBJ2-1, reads EADIYQTPRYLVIGTGKKITLECSQTMGHDKMYWYQQDPGMELHLIHYSYGVNSTEKGDLSSESTVSRIRTEHFPLTLESARPSHTSQYLCASSERGGVHNEQFFGPGTRLTVL.

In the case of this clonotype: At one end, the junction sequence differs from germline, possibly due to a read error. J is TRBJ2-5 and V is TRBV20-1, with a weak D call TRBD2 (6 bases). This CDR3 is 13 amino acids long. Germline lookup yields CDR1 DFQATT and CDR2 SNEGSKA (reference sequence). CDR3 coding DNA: TGCAATGCTAGTCTGCCGGGAGTGGAGACCCAGTACTTC. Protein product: CNASLPGVETQYF.

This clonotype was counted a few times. The CDR3 nucleotides read TGTGCCAGCAGTCTCGGGACTCATACCTACGAGCAGTACTTC. Encoded protein: CASSLGTHTYEQYF. J is TRBJ2-7 and V is TRBV28; D is perhaps TRBD2 (6 bases). The germline gives CDR1 MDHEN, CDR2 SYDVKM. This CDR3 spans 14 amino acids. V shed 5 bases and J shed 2 bases, with 13 bases lying between them.

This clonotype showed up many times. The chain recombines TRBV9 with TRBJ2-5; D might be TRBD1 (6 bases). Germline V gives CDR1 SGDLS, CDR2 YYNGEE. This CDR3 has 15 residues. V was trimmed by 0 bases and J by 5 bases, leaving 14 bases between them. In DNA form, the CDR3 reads TGTGCCAGCAGCGTAGCCCCGACAGGTTTGGAGACCCAGTACTTC. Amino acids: CASSVAPTGLETQYF.

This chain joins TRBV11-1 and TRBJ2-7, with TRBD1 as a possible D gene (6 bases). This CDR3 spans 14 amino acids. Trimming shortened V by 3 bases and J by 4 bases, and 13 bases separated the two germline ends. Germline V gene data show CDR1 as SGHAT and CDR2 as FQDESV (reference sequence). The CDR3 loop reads CASSFDRSKYEQYF. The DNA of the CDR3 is TGTGCCAGCAGCTTCGACAGGAGTAAGTACGAGCAGTACTTC.

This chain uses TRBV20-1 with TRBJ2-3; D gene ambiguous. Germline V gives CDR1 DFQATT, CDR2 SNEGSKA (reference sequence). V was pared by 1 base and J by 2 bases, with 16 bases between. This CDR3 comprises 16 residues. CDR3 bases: TGCAGTGCTAGAGCTATTTGGGCGCGGAACACAGATACGCAGTATTTT. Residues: CSARAIWARNTDTQYF.

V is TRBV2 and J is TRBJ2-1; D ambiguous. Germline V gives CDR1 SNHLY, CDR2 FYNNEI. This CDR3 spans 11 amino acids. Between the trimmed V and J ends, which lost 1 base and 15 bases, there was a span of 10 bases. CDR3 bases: TGTGCCAGCAGTGAAGAGACGTGGGTGTTCTTC. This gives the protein CASSEETWVFF.

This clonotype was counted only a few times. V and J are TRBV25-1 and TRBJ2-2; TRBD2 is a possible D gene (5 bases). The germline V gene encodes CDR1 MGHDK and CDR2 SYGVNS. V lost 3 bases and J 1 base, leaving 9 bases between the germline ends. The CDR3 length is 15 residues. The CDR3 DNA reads TGTGCCAGCAGTGACGGACTCTTGAACACCGGGGAGCTGTTTTTT. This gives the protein CASSDGLLNTGELFF.

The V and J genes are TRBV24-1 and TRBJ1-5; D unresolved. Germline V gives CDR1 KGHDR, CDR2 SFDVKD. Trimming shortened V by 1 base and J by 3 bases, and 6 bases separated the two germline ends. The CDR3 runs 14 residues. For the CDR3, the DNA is TGTGCCACCAGTGATTTTTCGCACAATCAGCCCCAGCATTTT. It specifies CATSDFSHNQPQHF.